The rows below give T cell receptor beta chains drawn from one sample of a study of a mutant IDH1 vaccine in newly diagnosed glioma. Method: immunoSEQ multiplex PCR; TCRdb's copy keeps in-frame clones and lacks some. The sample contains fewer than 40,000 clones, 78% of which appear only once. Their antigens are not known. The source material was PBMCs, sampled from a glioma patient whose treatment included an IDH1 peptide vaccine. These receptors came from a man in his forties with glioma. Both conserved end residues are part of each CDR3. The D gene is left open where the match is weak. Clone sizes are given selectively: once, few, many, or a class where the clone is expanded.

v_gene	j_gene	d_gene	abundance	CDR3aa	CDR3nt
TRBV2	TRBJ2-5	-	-	CASGSQETQYF	TGTGCCAGCGGGAGCCAAGAGACCCAGTACTTC
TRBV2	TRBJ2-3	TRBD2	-	CASSGASGGDTDTQYF	TGTGCCAGCAGTGGGGCTAGCGGGGGGGACACAGATACGCAGTATTTT
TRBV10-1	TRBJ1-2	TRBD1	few	CASSESPGTGSGYGYTF	TGCGCCAGCAGTGAGTCGCCCGGGACAGGGTCGGGCTATGGCTACACCTTC
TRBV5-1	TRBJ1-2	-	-	CASSLAGRDGYTF	TGCGCCAGCAGCTTGGCGGGGAGGGACGGCTACACCTTC
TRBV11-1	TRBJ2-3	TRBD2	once	CASSSSGLAGTQYF	TGTGCCAGCAGCTCCTCGGGACTAGCGGGGACGCAGTATTTT
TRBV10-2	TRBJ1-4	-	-	CASSDPVGKLFF	TGCGCCAGCAGCGACCCGGTGGGAAAACTGTTTTTT
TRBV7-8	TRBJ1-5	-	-	CASSYQGQGNQPQHF	TGTGCCAGCAGTTATCAGGGGCAGGGCAATCAGCCCCAGCATTTT
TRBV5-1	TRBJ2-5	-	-	CASTENSRETQYF	TGCGCCAGCACCGAAAATAGCCGGGAGACCCAGTACTTC
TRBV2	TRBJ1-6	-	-	CASRQEESPLHF	TGTGCCAGCCGGCAGGAGGAATCACCCCTCCACTTT
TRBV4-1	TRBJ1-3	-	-	CASSQSYAPGNTIYF	TGCGCCAGCAGCCAAAGCTACGCGCCTGGAAACACCATATATTTT
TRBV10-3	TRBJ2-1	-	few	CAISGRVYNEQFF	TGTGCCATCAGTGGAAGGGTTTACAATGAGCAGTTCTTC
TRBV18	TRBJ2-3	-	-	CASSPEVNLNTDTQYF	TGTGCCAGCTCACCTGAGGTGAACTTGAACACAGATACGCAGTATTTT
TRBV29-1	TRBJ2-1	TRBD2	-	CSERGASREQFF	TGCAGCGAGCGGGGGGCGTCACGTGAGCAGTTCTTC
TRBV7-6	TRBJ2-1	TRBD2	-	CASSLSAGGFNEQFF	TGTGCCAGCAGCTTATCTGCGGGGGGCTTCAATGAGCAGTTCTTC
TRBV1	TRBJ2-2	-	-	CTSSQRFSNTGELFF	TGCACCAGCAGCCAGAGGTTCTCGAACACCGGGGAGCTGTTTTTT
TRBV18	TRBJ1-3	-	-	CASSPQPKVDGNTIYF	TGTGCCAGCTCACCGCAGCCTAAAGTTGATGGAAACACCATATATTTT
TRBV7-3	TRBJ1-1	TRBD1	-	CASSSGQYTEAFF	TGTGCCAGCAGTTCGGGACAGTACACTGAAGCTTTCTTT
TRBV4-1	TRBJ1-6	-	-	CASSQGAAGRAPLHF	TGCGCCAGCAGCCAGGGAGCAGCCGGGCGGGCACCCCTCCACTTT
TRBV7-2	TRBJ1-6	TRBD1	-	CASSPDRGGRPLHF	TGTGCCAGCAGCCCCGACAGGGGCGGTAGGCCCCTCCACTTT
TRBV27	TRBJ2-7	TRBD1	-	CASSAGTGGTYEQYF	TGTGCCAGCAGTGCCGGGACAGGGGGCACCTACGAGCAGTACTTC
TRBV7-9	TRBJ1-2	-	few	CASSLARQASNYGYTF	TGTGCCAGCAGCTTAGCACGGCAGGCGTCAAACTATGGCTACACCTTC
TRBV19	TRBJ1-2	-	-	CASCQDAQGLMRYGYTF	TGTGCCAGTTGTCAAGACGCCCAGGGACTTATGCGATATGGCTACACCTTC
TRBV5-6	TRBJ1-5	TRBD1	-	CASSLYHRGLAQPQHF	TGTGCCAGCAGCTTGTATCACAGGGGGCTCGCGCAGCCCCAGCATTTT
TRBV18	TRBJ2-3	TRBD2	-	CASSPTVAGRGTDTQYF	TGTGCCAGCTCACCAACCGTAGCGGGGAGGGGCACAGATACGCAGTATTTT
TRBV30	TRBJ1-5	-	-	CAWSLGGGLAPQPYQPQHF	TGTGCCTGGAGTCTTGGGGGGGGCCTCGCTCCGCAACCTTATCAGCCCCAGCATTTT
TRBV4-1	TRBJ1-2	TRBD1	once	CASSQGTGTGVFGYTF	TGCGCCAGCAGCCAAGGGACCGGGACAGGGGTTTTCGGCTACACCTTC
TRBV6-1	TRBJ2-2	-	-	CASTQGVGTGELFF	TGTGCCAGCACCCAAGGGGTGGGCACCGGGGAGCTGTTTTTT
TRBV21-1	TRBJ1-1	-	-	CASSKAQGSGRFLTEAFF	TGTGCCAGCAGCAAAGCGCAGGGATCAGGGCGGTTTTTAACTGAAGCTTTCTTT
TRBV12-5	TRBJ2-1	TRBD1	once	CASGSLRGQGKYNEQFF	TGTGCTAGTGGTTCCCTAAGGGGACAGGGGAAATACAATGAGCAGTTCTTC
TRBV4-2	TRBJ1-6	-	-	CASSQDYLGTNSPLHF	TGTGCCAGCAGCCAAGATTACTTGGGGACCAATTCACCCCTCCACTTT
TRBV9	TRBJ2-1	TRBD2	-	CATKALAGGEEQFF	TGTGCCACTAAGGCCCTAGCGGGGGGGGAGGAGCAGTTCTTC
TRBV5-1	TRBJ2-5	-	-	CASSFSRHLQETQYF	TGCGCCAGCAGCTTCTCGAGACACCTCCAAGAGACCCAGTACTTC
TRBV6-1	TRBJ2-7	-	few	CASSPTGEAGEQYF	TGTGCCAGCAGCCCCACTGGGGAGGCGGGCGAGCAGTACTTC
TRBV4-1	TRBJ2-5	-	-	CASSRTRDTQETQYF	TGCGCCAGCAGCCGCACCCGGGACACACAAGAGACCCAGTACTTC
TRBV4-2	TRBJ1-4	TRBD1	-	CASSQDSRQGAGKLFF	TGTGCCAGCAGCCAAGATTCCCGGCAGGGGGCAGGGAAACTGTTTTTT
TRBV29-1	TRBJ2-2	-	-	CSVALQGGGELFF	TGCAGCGTTGCCCTCCAAGGTGGCGGGGAGCTGTTTTTT
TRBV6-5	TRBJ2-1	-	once	CASRRESRSYNEQFF	TGTGCCAGCAGACGAGAGAGTCGCTCCTACAATGAGCAGTTCTTC
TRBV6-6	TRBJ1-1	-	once	CASSPWAGSGNTEAFF	TGTGCCAGCAGTCCCTGGGCCGGTTCGGGGAACACTGAAGCTTTCTTT
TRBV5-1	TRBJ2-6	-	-	CASSPTSANSGANVLTF	TGCGCCAGCAGCCCGACTTCAGCGAACTCTGGGGCCAACGTCCTGACTTTC
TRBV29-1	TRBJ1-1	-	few	CSVVGGEAFF	TGCAGCGTTGTAGGGGGTGAAGCTTTCTTT
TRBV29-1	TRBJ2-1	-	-	CSVVWGYNEQFF	TGCAGCGTTGTATGGGGGTACAATGAGCAGTTCTTC
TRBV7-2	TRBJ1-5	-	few	CASSYFQGSNQPQHF	TGTGCCAGCAGCTACTTCCAGGGTAGCAATCAGCCCCAGCATTTT
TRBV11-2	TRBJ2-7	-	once	CASSLGQLPTYEQYF	TGTGCCAGCAGCTTAGGGCAGCTGCCTACCTACGAGCAGTACTTC
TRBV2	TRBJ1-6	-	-	CASSANGLPVEALHF	TGTGCCAGCAGTGCGAATGGCCTCCCCGTTGAGGCCCTCCACTTT
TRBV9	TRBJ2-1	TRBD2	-	CASSVAVERGGNEQFF	TGTGCCAGCAGCGTAGCGGTCGAGCGGGGGGGCAATGAGCAGTTCTTC
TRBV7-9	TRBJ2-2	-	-	CASSLRDTGELFF	TGTGCCAGCAGCCTCCGGGACACCGGGGAGCTGTTTTTT